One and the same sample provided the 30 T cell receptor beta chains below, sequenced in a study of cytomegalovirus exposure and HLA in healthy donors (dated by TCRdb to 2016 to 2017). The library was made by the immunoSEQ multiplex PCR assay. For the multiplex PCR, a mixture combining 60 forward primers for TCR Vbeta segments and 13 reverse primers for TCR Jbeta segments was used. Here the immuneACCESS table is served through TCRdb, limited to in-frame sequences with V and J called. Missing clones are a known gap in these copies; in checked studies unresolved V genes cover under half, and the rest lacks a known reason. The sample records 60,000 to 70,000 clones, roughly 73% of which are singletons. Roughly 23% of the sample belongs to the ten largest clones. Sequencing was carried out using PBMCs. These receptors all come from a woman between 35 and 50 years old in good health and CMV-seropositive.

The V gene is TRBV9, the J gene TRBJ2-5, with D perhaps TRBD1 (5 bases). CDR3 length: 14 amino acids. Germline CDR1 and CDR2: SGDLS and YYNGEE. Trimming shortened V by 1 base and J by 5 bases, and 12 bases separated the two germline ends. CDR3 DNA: TGTGCCAGCAGCGTAAGTTCGTGGGGCGAGACCCAGTACTTC. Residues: CASSVSSWGETQYF.

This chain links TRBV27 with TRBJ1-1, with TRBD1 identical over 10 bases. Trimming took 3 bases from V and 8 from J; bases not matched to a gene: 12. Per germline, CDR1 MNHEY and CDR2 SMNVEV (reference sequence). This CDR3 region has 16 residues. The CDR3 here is CASSFGTGVPFHEAFF. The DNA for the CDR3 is TGTGCCAGCAGTTTCGGGACAGGGGTACCATTCCACGAAGCTTTCTTT.

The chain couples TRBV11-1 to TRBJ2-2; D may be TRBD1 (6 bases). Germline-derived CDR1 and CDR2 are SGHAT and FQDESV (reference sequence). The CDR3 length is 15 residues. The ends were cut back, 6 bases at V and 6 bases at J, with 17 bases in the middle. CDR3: CASSKPGHPAGELFF. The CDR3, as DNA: TGTGCCAGCAGTAAACCGGGACACCCCGCCGGGGAGCTGTTTTTT. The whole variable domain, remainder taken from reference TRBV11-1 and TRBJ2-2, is EAEVAQSPRYKITEKSQAVAFWCDPISGHATLYWYRQILGQGPELLVQFQDESVVDDSQLPKDRFSAERLKGVDSTLKIQPAELGDSAMYLCASSKPGHPAGELFFGEGSRLTVL.

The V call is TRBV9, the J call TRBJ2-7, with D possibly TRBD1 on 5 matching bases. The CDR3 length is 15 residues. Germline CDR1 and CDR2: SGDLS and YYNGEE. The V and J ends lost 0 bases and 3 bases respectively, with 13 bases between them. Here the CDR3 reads CASSVGAGALYEQYF. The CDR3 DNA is TGTGCCAGCAGCGTAGGGGCTGGGGCTCTCTACGAGCAGTACTTC.

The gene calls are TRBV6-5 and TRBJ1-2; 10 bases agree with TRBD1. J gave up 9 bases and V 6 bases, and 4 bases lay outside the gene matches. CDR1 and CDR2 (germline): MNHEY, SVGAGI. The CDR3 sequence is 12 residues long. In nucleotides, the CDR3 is TGTGCCAGCAGGCGGACAGGGGGAAGCTACACCTTC. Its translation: CASRRTGGSYTF.

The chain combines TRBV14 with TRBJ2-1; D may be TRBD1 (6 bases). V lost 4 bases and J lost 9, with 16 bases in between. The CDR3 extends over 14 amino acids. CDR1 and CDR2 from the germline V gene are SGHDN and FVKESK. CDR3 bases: TGTGCCAGCAGCCCCCCGACAGGATCGGGTGAGCAGTTCTTC. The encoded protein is CASSPPTGSGEQFF.

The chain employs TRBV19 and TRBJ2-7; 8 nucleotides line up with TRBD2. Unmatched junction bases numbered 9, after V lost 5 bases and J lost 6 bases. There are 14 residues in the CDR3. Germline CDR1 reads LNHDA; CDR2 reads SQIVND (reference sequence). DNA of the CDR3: TGTGCCAGTAGTGCGCGGGGGGAAGGAGTCGAGCAGTACTTC. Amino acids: CASSARGEGVEQYF.

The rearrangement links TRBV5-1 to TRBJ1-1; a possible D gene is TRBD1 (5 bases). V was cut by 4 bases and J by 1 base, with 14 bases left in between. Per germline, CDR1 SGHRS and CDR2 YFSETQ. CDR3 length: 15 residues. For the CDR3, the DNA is TGCGCCAGCAGCGCCCAACCTAGGGGGAACACTGAAGCTTTCTTT. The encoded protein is CASSAQPRGNTEAFF.

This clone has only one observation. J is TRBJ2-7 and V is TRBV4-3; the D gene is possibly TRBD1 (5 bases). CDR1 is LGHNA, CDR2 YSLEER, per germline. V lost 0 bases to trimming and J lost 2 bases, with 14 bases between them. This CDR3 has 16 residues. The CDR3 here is CASSQDARQTTYEQYF. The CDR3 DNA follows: TGCGCCAGCAGCCAAGACGCCCGACAGACCACCTACGAGCAGTACTTC.

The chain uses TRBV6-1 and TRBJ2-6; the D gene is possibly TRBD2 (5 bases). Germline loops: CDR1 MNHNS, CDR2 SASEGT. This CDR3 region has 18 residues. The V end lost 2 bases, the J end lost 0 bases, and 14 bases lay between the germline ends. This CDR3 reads CASSENPPGDSGANVLTF. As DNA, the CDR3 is TGTGCCAGCAGTGAAAATCCTCCCGGGGACTCTGGGGCCAACGTCCTGACTTTC.

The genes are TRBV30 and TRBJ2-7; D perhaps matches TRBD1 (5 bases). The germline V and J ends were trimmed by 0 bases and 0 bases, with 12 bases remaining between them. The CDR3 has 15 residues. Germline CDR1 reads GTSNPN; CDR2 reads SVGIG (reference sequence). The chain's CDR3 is CAWSVQDRPSYEQYF. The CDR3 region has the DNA TGTGCCTGGAGTGTACAGGACCGGCCCTCCTACGAGCAGTACTTC.

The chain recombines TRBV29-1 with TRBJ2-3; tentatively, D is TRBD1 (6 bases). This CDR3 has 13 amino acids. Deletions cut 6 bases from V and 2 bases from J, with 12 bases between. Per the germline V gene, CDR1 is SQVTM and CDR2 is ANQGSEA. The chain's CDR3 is CSVTGTTTDTQYF. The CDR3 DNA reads TGCAGCGTCACAGGGACCACCACAGATACGCAGTATTTT.

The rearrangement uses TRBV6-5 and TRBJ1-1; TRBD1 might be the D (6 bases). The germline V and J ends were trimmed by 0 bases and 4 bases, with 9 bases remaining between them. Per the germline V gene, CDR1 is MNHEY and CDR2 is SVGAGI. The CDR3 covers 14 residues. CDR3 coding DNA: TGTGCCAGCAGTTACTCGGGCAGGGGCACTGAAGCTTTCTTT. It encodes CASSYSGRGTEAFF.

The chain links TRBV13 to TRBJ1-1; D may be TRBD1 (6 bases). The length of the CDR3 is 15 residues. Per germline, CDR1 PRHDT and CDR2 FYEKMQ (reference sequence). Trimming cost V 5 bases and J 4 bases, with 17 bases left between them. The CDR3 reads CASSTPGGRTTEAFF. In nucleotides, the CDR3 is TGTGCCAGCAGCACGCCCGGGGGGCGAACCACTGAAGCTTTCTTT.

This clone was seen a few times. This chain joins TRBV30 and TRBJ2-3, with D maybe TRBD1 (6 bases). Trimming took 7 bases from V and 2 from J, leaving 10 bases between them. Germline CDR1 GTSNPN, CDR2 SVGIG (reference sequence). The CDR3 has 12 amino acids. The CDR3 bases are TGTGCCTTAGAGGGGGACACAGATACGCAGTATTTT. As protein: CALEGDTDTQYF.

CDR3 region: CASSPLELDTEAFF. DNA of the CDR3: TGTGCCAGCAGTCCCCTGGAGCTGGACACTGAAGCTTTCTTT. This chain joins TRBV27 and TRBJ1-1, with unresolved D. This CDR3 is 14 amino acids long. The germline CDR1 and CDR2 sequences are MNHEY and SMNVEV (reference sequence). Between the trimmed V and J ends, which lost 5 bases and 3 bases, there was a span of 13 bases.

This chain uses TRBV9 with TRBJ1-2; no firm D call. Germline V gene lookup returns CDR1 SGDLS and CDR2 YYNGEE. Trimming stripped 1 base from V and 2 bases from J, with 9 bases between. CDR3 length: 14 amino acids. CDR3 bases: TGTGCCAGCAGCGTATCGGCGGAGAACTATGGCTACACCTTC. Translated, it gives CASSVSAENYGYTF. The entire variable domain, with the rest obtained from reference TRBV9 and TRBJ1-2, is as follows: DSGVTQTPKHLITATGQRVTLRCSPRSGDLSVYWYQQSLDQGLQFLIQYYNGEERAKGNILERFSAQQFPDLHSELNLSSLELGDSALYFCASSVSAENYGYTFGSGTRLTVV.

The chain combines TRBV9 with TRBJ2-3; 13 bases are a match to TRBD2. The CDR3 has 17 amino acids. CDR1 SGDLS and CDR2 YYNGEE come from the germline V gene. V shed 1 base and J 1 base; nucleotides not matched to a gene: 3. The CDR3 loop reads CASSVTSGGAGTDTQYF. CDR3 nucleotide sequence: TGTGCCAGCAGCGTAACTAGCGGGGGGGCCGGCACAGATACGCAGTATTTT.

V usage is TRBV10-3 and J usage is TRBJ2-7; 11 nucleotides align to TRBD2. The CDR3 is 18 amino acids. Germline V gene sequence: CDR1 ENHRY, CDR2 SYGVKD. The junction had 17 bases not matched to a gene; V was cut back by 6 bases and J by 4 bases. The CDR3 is CAISTQTGTGTSGYEQYF. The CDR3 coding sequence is TGTGCCATCAGCACCCAGACAGGGACCGGGACTAGCGGATACGAGCAGTACTTC.

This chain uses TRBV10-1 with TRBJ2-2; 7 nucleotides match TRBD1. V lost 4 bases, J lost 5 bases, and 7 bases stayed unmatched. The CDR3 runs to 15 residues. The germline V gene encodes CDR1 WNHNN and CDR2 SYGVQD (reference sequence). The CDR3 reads CASSGTGRGTGELFF. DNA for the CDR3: TGCGCCAGCAGTGGGACAGGTCGAGGAACCGGGGAGCTGTTTTTT.

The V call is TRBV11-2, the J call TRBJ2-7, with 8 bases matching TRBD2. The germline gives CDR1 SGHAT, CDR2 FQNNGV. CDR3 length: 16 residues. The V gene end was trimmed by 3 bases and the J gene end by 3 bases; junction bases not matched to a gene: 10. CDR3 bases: TGTGCCAGCAGCTTCGGGAGGGGGTCCGTTAACTACGAGCAGTACTTC. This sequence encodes CASSFGRGSVNYEQYF.

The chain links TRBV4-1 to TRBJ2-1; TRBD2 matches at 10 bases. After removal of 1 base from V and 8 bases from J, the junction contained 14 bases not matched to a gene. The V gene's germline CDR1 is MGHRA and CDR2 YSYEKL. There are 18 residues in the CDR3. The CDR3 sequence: CASSQVGKGSGGIDEQFF. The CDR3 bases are TGCGCCAGCAGCCAAGTGGGTAAGGGTAGCGGGGGGATCGATGAGCAGTTCTTC.

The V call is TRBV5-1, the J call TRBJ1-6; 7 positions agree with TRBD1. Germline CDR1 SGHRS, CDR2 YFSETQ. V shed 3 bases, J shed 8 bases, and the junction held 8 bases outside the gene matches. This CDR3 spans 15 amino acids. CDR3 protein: CASSYSDRVDSPLHF. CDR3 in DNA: TGCGCCAGCAGCTATTCCGACAGGGTAGATTCACCCCTCCACTTT. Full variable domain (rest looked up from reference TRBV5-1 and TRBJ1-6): KAGVTQTPRYLIKTRGQQVTLSCSPISGHRSVSWYQQTPGQGLQFLFEYFSETQRNKGNFPGRFSGRQFSNSRSEMNVSTLELGDSALYLCASSYSDRVDSPLHFGNGTRLTVT.

This CDR3 is CASSQDGGRAYNSPLHF. The DNA of the CDR3 is TGCGCCAGCAGCCAAGATGGTGGCAGGGCCTATAATTCACCCCTCCACTTT. The chain recombines TRBV4-1 with TRBJ1-6; perhaps TRBD1 as D (5 bases). Germline V gives CDR1 MGHRA, CDR2 YSYEKL. CDR3 length: 17 amino acids. Trimming shortened V by 0 bases and J by 2 bases, and 11 bases separated the two germline ends.

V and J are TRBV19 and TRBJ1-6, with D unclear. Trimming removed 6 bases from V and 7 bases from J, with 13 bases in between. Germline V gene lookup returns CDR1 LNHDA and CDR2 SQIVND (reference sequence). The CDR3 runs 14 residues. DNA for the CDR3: TGTGCCAGTAGCCGGAGGGAAAGGAATTCACCCCTCCACTTT. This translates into CASSRRERNSPLHF. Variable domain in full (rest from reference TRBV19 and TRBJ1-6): DGGITQSPKYLFRKEGQNVTLSCEQNLNHDAMYWYRQDPGQGLRLIYYSQIVNDFQKGDIAEGYSVSREKKESFPLTVTSAQKNPTAFYLCASSRRERNSPLHFGNGTRLTVT.

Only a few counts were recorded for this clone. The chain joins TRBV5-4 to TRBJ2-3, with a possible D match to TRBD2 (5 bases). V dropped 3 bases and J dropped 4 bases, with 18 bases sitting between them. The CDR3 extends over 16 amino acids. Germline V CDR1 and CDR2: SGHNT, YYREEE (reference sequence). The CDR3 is CASSSDRGTRADTQYF. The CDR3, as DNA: TGTGCCAGCAGCTCTGATCGGGGTACGAGGGCAGATACGCAGTATTTT. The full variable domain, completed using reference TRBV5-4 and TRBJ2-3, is ETGVTQSPTHLIKTRGQQVTLRCSSQSGHNTVSWYQQALGQGPQFIFQYYREEENGRGNFPPRFSGLQFPNYSSELNVNALELDDSALYLCASSSDRGTRADTQYFGPGTRLTVL.

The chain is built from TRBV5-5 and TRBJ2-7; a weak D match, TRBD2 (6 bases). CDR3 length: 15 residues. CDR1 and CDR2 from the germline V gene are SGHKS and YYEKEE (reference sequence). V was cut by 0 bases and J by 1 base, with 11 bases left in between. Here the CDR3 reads CASSLGGVPSYEQYF. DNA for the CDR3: TGTGCCAGCAGCTTGGGCGGGGTCCCGTCCTACGAGCAGTACTTC.

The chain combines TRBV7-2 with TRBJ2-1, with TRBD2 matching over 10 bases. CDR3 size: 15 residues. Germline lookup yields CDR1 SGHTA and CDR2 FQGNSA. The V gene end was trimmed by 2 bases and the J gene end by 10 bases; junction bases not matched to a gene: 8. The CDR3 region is CASSLSGGAAMEQFF. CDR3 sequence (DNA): TGTGCCAGCAGCTTAAGCGGGGGGGCCGCAATGGAGCAGTTCTTC.

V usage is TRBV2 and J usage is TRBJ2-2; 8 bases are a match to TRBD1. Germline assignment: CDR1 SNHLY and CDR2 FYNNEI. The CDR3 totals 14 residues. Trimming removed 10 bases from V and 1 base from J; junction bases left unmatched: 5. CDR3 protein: CATAGTGNTGELFF. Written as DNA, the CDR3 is TGTGCCACCGCCGGGACAGGGAACACCGGGGAGCTGTTTTTT.

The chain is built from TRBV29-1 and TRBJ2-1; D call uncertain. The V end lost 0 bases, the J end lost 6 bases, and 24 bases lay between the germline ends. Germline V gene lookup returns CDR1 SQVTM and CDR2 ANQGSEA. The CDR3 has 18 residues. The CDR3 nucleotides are TGCAGCGTTGAAGATCCTAAAGACTCCTTCTCTTCCGGCAATGAGCAGTTCTTC. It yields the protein CSVEDPKDSFSSGNEQFF.